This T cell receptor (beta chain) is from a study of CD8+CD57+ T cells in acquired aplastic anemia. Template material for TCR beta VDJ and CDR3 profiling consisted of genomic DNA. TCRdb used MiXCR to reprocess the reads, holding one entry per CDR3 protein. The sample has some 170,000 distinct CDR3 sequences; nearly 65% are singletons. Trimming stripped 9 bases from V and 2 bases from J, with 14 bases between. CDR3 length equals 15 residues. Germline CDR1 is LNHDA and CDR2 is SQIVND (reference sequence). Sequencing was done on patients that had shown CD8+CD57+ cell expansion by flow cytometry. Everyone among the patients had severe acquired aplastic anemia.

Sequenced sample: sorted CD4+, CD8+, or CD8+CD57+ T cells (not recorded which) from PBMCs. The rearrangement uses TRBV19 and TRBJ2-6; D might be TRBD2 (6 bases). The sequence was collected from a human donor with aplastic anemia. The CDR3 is CASSAGGAGANVLTF. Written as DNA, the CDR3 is TGTGCCAGCTCGGCAGGAGGGGCTGGGGCCAACGTCCTGACTTTC.